This T cell receptor (beta chain) was recorded in a study of T-cell memory formation after mild COVID-19 (dated by TCRdb to about 2021). For context, the study as a whole: Most TCR sequence clusters were specific to one of the two donors. Two young, previously healthy adult volunteers made up the cohort, one male and one female. Longitudinal TCRalpha and TCRbeta repertoire sequencing tracked T-cell clones expanding and contracting after mild COVID-19 in a couple of donors. The paper's findings and limits, for the study overall: The study included only a couple of mild cases, and larger cohorts that include severe cases with pre-infection samples were judged to be necessary. Contracting CD4+ clones were located mainly in the CM and EM memory subsets, whereas CD8+ clones were found to be enriched in EMRA. The second-wave clones that peaked on day 37 were not confirmed to be SARS-CoV-2 specific. Clones that contracted from day 15 to 85 showed balanced CD4/CD8 phenotypes, whereas a second wave of clones that expanded from day 15 to 37 leaned towards CD4+. Some responding clones were detected in pre-infection memory, suggesting pre-existing cross-reactive memory T cells joined the SARS-CoV-2 response.

Remarks on this clonotype: Its binding antigen is unknown. No quality values exist for individual bases; no much larger clone is one base distant.

For sequencing, an Illumina NovaSeq 6000 was employed. cDNA libraries for TCRalpha and TCRbeta were prepared by 5'RACE using constant-segment primers, with sample barcodes and unique molecular identifiers added. RNA was extracted from every sample with Trizol reagent. Amplification of the libraries took two PCR steps, and the second step added a second sample barcode plus Illumina TruSeq adapters. Sequencing of the libraries was done on an Illumina NovaSeq, producing 2 x 150 bp paired-end reads. Concerning the study's data processing: The reads were demultiplexed and collapsed into UMI-guided consensus sequences using migec v1.2.7. Using mixcr v2.1.11, UMI consensuses were aligned to TRA and TRB V and J templates and then assembled into clonotypes. A clonotype was counted as expanded or contracted only when both edgeR and NoisET called the clonotype significant, with the noise models trained on biological replicates. edgeR calls used a false discovery rate-adjusted p below 0.01 and a log2 fold-change threshold of 1. As an exploratory analysis of dynamics, PCA with hierarchical clustering was applied to max-normalized trajectories of the 1000 most abundant clonotypes. The CD4 or CD8 phenotype of responding clones was assigned using the separately sequenced CD4+ and CD8+ repertoires. TCRdb cleaned the public reads at Q25 with fastp, built clones with MiXCR and kept in-frame beta chains. Identical CDR3 protein sequences are pooled into one entry, listed with their most common genes and DNA. None of the V and J calls come from the authors' own analysis; TCRdb made them. Within this sample are approximately 570,000 distinct CDR3 sequences, with over 15% of them counted one time only. The ten largest clones add up to more than 10% of the sample.

Ficoll-Paque density gradient centrifugation was used to isolate PBMCs. CDR1 and CDR2, per the germline V gene, are SGHRS and YFSETQ. Including the terminal cysteine and phenylalanine, the CDR3 comprises 15 residues. Here the CDR3 DNA is all that survives: 45 bases in frame from base 1. V lost 0 bases and J lost 7 bases; the stretch between them is 16 bases long. The sequence was obtained from an adult woman who had mild COVID-19 (a few samples of this study predate the infection). The sample titles of this study are shuffled in the database, so cell type and time point are left out; the donor was told from shared clones. The sequenced material came from PBMCs or a T cell subset sorted from them (not recorded which). The rearrangement combines TRBV5-1 with TRBJ1-1; there is no confident call for the D gene. The DNA sequence is given as TGCGCCAGCAGCTTGGCCGCCACTCCCTCCCGTGAAGCTTTCTTT. It is translated as CASSLAATPSREAFF.